The 28 T cell receptor beta chains below all came from one sample that was sequenced in a study of T cell repertoires in cytomegalovirus infection. TCRdb analysed the reads with MiXCR anew, one entry per CDR3 protein. The table shows a few hundred thousand distinct CDR3 sequences, with roughly a third occurring only once. No antigen has been identified for these receptors. The source was cultured PBMCs, collected from culture after CMV antigen stimulation. These receptors all come from a human donor in good health (CMV status not recorded). Some clones in this sample may be carry-over from other donors' samples.

This clonotype came up a few times. This chain joins TRBV28 and TRBJ2-7, with D tentatively TRBD1 (6 bases). CDR1 and CDR2 from the germline V gene are MDHEN and SYDVKM. This CDR3 region has 16 residues. With 5 bases removed from V and 4 bases from J, the gap between germline ends came to 21 bases. This CDR3 is CASSTVGAIGGYEQYF. For the CDR3, the DNA is TGTGCCAGCAGTACCGTGGGGGCGATTGGGGGTTACGAGCAGTACTTC.

The V call is TRBV7-2, the J call TRBJ2-5; no clear D gene. V dropped 1 base and J dropped 1 base, with 10 bases sitting between them. The V gene's germline CDR1 is SGHTA and CDR2 FQGNSA. This CDR3 has 15 amino acids. CDR3 region: CASSLGSPPQETQYF. The CDR3 DNA follows: TGTGCCAGCAGCTTAGGGAGCCCGCCCCAAGAGACCCAGTACTTC.

This chain's CDR3 is CASSLGTYTGELFF. The CDR3 DNA reads TGTGCCAGCAGCTTAGGGACTTACACCGGGGAGCTGTTTTTT. The J gene is TRBJ2-2, the V gene TRBV7-2, with D maybe TRBD2 (5 bases). CDR1 is SGHTA, CDR2 FQGNSA, per germline. This CDR3 comprises 14 residues. V lost 1 base and J lost 3, with 6 bases in between.

The chain couples TRBV4-2 to TRBJ1-4; possible D gene TRBD1, 5 bases. Germline V lookup: CDR1 LGHNA, CDR2 YNFKEQ. Deletions cut 4 bases from V and 8 bases from J, with 17 bases between. This CDR3 spans 15 amino acids. The chain's CDR3 is CASSREPGRDEKLFF. Written as DNA, the CDR3 is TGTGCCAGCAGCCGGGAACCGGGGAGGGACGAAAAACTGTTTTTT.

This rearrangement joins TRBV19 to TRBJ1-5, with D possibly TRBD1 on 5 matching bases. CDR3 length: 15 residues. Per the germline V gene, CDR1 is LNHDA and CDR2 is SQIVND (reference sequence). V was clipped by 0 bases and J by 7 bases, with 13 bases between them. In nucleotides, the CDR3 is TGTGCCAGTAGTATAGAAATGGCAGGGTGGCAGCCCCAGCATTTT. Amino acids: CASSIEMAGWQPQHF. Looking up the rest from reference TRBV19 and TRBJ1-5 gives the full variable domain: DGGITQSPKYLFRKEGQNVTLSCEQNLNHDAMYWYRQDPGQGLRLIYYSQIVNDFQKGDIAEGYSVSREKKESFPLTVTSAQKNPTAFYLCASSIEMAGWQPQHFGDGTRLSIL.

This clonotype was found many times. CDR3 residues: CASSTGWGTGELFF. The CDR3 region has the DNA TGTGCCAGCAGTACCGGATGGGGCACCGGGGAGCTGTTTTTT. The rearrangement joins TRBV6-2 or TRBV6-3 to TRBJ2-2; D unresolved. The V end was cut by 5 bases, the J end by 4 bases, with 11 bases between. Germline lookup yields CDR1 MNHEY and CDR2 SVGEGT. The CDR3 is made up of 14 amino acids.

This clonotype was recorded a few times. The gene calls are TRBV12-3 or TRBV12-4 and TRBJ2-3, with D possibly matching TRBD2 (6 bases). The ends were cut back, 7 bases at V and 2 bases at J, with 19 bases in the middle. The CDR3 extends over 16 amino acids. This chain's CDR3 is CASNPGGRGSTDTQYF. The CDR3 DNA reads TGTGCCAGCAACCCGGGTGGGCGGGGATCCACAGATACGCAGTATTTT.

This clonotype was detected only a few times. This chain joins TRBV20-1 and TRBJ1-1; D uncertain. The germline V gene encodes CDR1 DFQATT and CDR2 SNEGSKA (reference sequence). V lost 4 bases and J lost 0, with 9 bases in between. This CDR3 region has 13 residues. The CDR3 DNA is TGCAGTGCTATAGGCCCGATGAACACTGAAGCTTTCTTT. It codes for CSAIGPMNTEAFF.

This clonotype was found a few times. The CDR3 sequence: CASSLVRDRGPGRNQPQHF. CDR3 in DNA: TGCGCCAGCAGCTTAGTCCGGGACAGGGGGCCCGGTCGCAATCAGCCCCAGCATTTT. The chain combines TRBV5-1 with TRBJ1-5; TRBD1 aligns across 12 bases. The CDR3 is made up of 19 amino acids. CDR1 is SGHRS and CDR2 is YFSETQ in the germline V gene. V gave up 2 bases and J gave up 2 bases; unmatched junction bases: 11. The full variable domain, completed using reference TRBV5-1 and TRBJ1-5, is KAGVTQTPRYLIKTRGQQVTLSCSPISGHRSVSWYQQTPGQGLQFLFEYFSETQRNKGNFPGRFSGRQFSNSRSEMNVSTLELGDSALYLCASSLVRDRGPGRNQPQHFGDGTRLSIL.

This clonotype has a count of ten or more. V gene TRBV28 combines with J gene TRBJ1-1; D unresolved. V was shortened by 4 bases and J by 2 bases, with 5 bases between the two germline ends. The germline V gene has CDR1 MDHEN and CDR2 SYDVKM. This CDR3 spans 12 amino acids. The DNA of the CDR3 is TGTGCCAGCAGTTGGCGTAACACTGAAGCTTTCTTT. This translates into CASSWRNTEAFF.

This clonotype was picked up a small number of times. The chain carries TRBV7-3 and TRBJ2-7, with 8 bases fitting TRBD1. With V trimmed by 5 bases and J by 3 bases, 9 bases remained unmatched. The germline V gene encodes CDR1 SGHTA and CDR2 FQGTGA. The CDR3 runs 15 residues. CDR3 coding DNA: TGTGCCAGCAGCCGAAGACGGGACAGGATCTACGAGCAGTACTTC. Amino acid sequence: CASSRRRDRIYEQYF.

This clonotype was found a few times. The chain employs TRBV30 and TRBJ2-1; 7 nucleotides agree with TRBD2. CDR3 length: 16 residues. V was pared by 4 bases and J by 0 bases, with 9 bases of the junction left unmatched. Germline CDR1 reads GTSNPN; CDR2 reads SVGIG (reference sequence). CDR3 bases: TGTGCCTGGACCCCTAAGCGGGGTAGCTCCTACAATGAGCAGTTCTTC. It is translated as CAWTPKRGSSYNEQFF. Full variable domain (missing parts from reference TRBV30 and TRBJ2-1): SQTIHQWPATLVQPVGSPLSLECTVEGTSNPNLYWYRQAAGRGLQLLFYSVGIGQISSEVPQNLSASRPQDRQFILSSKKLLLSDSGFYLCAWTPKRGSSYNEQFFGPGTRLTVL.

This clonotype has a count of ten or more. Here the CDR3 reads CASRREGETQYF. The CDR3 coding sequence is TGTGCCAGCAGACGAGAGGGAGAGACCCAGTACTTC. The V call is TRBV7-2, the J call TRBJ2-5, with a possible D match to TRBD2 (5 bases). The CDR3 is made up of 12 amino acids. The V end was cut by 6 bases, the J end by 4 bases, with 9 bases between. The germline V gene has CDR1 SGHTA and CDR2 FQGNSA. Based on the CDR3 plus reference TRBV7-2 and TRBJ2-5, the full variable domain is GAGVSQSPSNKVTEKGKDVELRCDPISGHTALYWYRQSLGQGLEFLIYFQGNSAPDKSGLPSDRFSAERTGGSVSTLTIQRTQQEDSAVYLCASRREGETQYFGPGTRLLVL.

This clonotype was counted only a few times. The chain carries TRBV7-2 and TRBJ2-5, with D perhaps given as TRBD1 or TRBD2 (5 bases each). Germline CDR1 and CDR2: SGHTA and FQGNSA. The CDR3 runs 15 residues. Trimming took 5 bases from V and 0 from J, leaving 13 bases between them. CDR3 sequence: CASSQNEGYQETQYF. For the CDR3, the DNA is TGTGCCAGCAGCCAGAATGAGGGGTACCAAGAGACCCAGTACTTC.

This clonotype was picked up a small number of times. V and J are TRBV7-2 and TRBJ2-5; D is undetermined. Trimming cost V 2 bases and J 5 bases, with 15 bases left between them. This CDR3 region has 15 residues. Germline lookup yields CDR1 SGHTA and CDR2 FQGNSA. The chain's CDR3 is CASSLSDGMGETQYF. In nucleotides, the CDR3 is TGTGCCAGCAGCTTATCCGACGGTATGGGGGAGACCCAGTACTTC.

This clonotype has just a few counts. The rearrangement uses TRBV11-2 and TRBJ1-6; D gene uncertain. Trimming removed 0 bases from V and 2 bases from J, with 5 bases in between. The CDR3 contains 15 residues. Germline loops: CDR1 SGHAT, CDR2 FQNNGV. CDR3 amino acids: CASSLDPTYNSPLHF. CDR3 sequence (DNA): TGTGCCAGCAGCTTAGACCCAACCTATAATTCACCCCTCCACTTT. The full variable domain, rest sourced from reference TRBV11-2 and TRBJ1-6, is EAGVAQSPRYKIIEKRQSVAFWCNPISGHATLYWYQQILGQGPKLLIQFQNNGVVDDSQLPKDRFSAERLKGVDSTLKIQPAKLEDSAVYLCASSLDPTYNSPLHFGNGTRLTVT.

This clonotype showed up just a few times. The V and J genes are TRBV6-2 or TRBV6-3 and TRBJ1-1; D might be TRBD1 (5 bases). Trimming stripped 0 bases from V and 3 bases from J, with 11 bases between. The CDR3 has 15 residues. Germline-derived CDR1 and CDR2 are MNHEY and SVGEGT. The CDR3, as DNA: TGTGCCAGCAGTTACTCGATGGGGCTGTACACTGAAGCTTTCTTT. It encodes CASSYSMGLYTEAFF.

The chain has TRBV20-1 and TRBJ1-6; D is undetermined. V lost 3 bases and J lost 0, with 9 bases in between. The CDR3 runs 15 residues. The germline CDR1 and CDR2 sequences are DFQATT and SNEGSKA (reference sequence). CDR3 residues: CSARPESSYNSPLHF. The CDR3 DNA follows: TGCAGTGCTAGGCCAGAGAGCTCCTATAATTCACCCCTCCACTTT.

The chain couples TRBV28 to TRBJ2-1; 12 bases align to TRBD2. Germline CDR1 and CDR2: MDHEN and SYDVKM. The CDR3 spans 14 residues. With V trimmed by 2 bases and J by 10 bases, 3 bases remained unmatched. The CDR3: CASSLRLAGDEQFF. CDR3 nucleotide sequence: TGTGCCAGCAGTTTAAGACTAGCGGGAGACGAGCAGTTCTTC.

Only a few counts were recorded for this clonotype. The V gene is TRBV24-1, the J gene TRBJ2-1; D assignment may be TRBD1 or TRBD2 (5 bases each). The V gene lost 4 bases and the J gene lost 5 bases, with 11 bases spanning the gap. In germline, CDR1 is KGHDR, CDR2 SFDVKD. This CDR3 region has 14 residues. The CDR3 nucleotides are TGTGCCACCAGTGAGAGGGGTCCGGACAATGAGCAGTTCTTC. It specifies CATSERGPDNEQFF.

This clonotype has only a few counts. The chain recombines TRBV7-9 with TRBJ1-1; D is possibly TRBD1 (5 bases). CDR1 and CDR2 (germline): SEHNR, FQNEAQ (reference sequence). This CDR3 has 14 amino acids. The ends were cut back, 5 bases at V and 7 bases at J, with 17 bases in the middle. CDR3 protein: CASSLRGTEGEAFF. The CDR3 bases are TGTGCCAGCAGCCTAAGAGGGACCGAAGGTGAAGCTTTCTTT.

The chain links TRBV6-2 or TRBV6-3 to TRBJ1-1; 9 positions agree with TRBD1. V lost 5 bases and J lost 11; bases outside the gene matches: 3. This CDR3 comprises 11 residues. Germline CDR1 is MNHEY and CDR2 is SVGEGT. CDR3 in amino acids: CASSQGTGAFF. CDR3 sequence (DNA): TGTGCCAGCAGTCAAGGGACAGGGGCTTTCTTT.

CDR3 in DNA: TGTGCCAGCAGCGTAGGCGTAGGTTTCTTAGAGACCCAGTACTTC. Translation: CASSVGVGFLETQYF. This sequence joins TRBV9 and TRBJ2-5; no clear D. Trimming shortened V by 0 bases and J by 4 bases, and 13 bases separated the two germline ends. The germline V gene has CDR1 SGDLS and CDR2 YYNGEE. CDR3 length: 15 amino acids.

This chain joins TRBV28 and TRBJ2-7; D possibly corresponds to TRBD2 (6 bases). The V and J ends lost 5 bases and 2 bases respectively, with 13 bases between them. The CDR3 sequence is 14 residues long. Germline CDR1 and CDR2: MDHEN and SYDVKM. The DNA for the CDR3 is TGTGCCAGCAGTCTCCACCGGAGGGCCTACGAGCAGTACTTC. Its translation: CASSLHRRAYEQYF.

In its sample, this clonotype was seen many times. This chain uses TRBV7-2 with TRBJ2-1, with TRBD2 matching 11 bases. Losses at the gene ends were 2 bases for V and 7 bases for J; bases not matched to a gene: 4. Germline V gene data show CDR1 as SGHTA and CDR2 as FQGNSA. The CDR3 consists of 15 residues. This chain's CDR3 is CASSLIAGGPNEQFF. DNA of the CDR3: TGTGCCAGCAGCTTAATAGCGGGAGGGCCAAATGAGCAGTTCTTC.

This chain links TRBV4-3 with TRBJ2-5; tentatively, D is TRBD1 (6 bases). V shed 3 bases and J shed 3 bases, with 14 bases lying between them. Germline CDR1 and CDR2: LGHNA and YSLEER. This CDR3 has 15 residues. CDR3 protein: CASSHLTGTEETQYF. Written as DNA, the CDR3 is TGCGCCAGCAGCCACCTCACAGGGACGGAAGAGACCCAGTACTTC.

This clonotype was detected a few times. The chain carries TRBV19 and TRBJ2-6; D not resolved. The length of the CDR3 is 15 residues. Deletions cut 11 bases from V and 0 bases from J, with 14 bases between. The germline V gene encodes CDR1 LNHDA and CDR2 SQIVND (reference sequence). CDR3 region: CACTDVRSGANVLTF. CDR3 nucleotide sequence: TGTGCCTGCACGGACGTCCGCTCTGGGGCCAACGTCCTGACTTTC.

As concerns this clonotype: Germline and junction disagree at one end, which may indicate a read error. This chain connects TRBV7-3 to TRBJ2-1, with D perhaps TRBD1 (5 bases). This CDR3 comprises 11 residues. Germline-derived CDR1 and CDR2 are SGHTA and FQGTGA. The CDR3 nucleotides are TGTGCCAGCAGCTTAGGGGCAGGGTATTCATTC. This encodes CASSLGAGYSF.